This T cell receptor (beta chain) was recovered during a study of blood T cell repertoires in COVID-19. Background on the study: The cDNA or gDNA used as material had been derived from T cells, B-cell-depleted T cells, or PBMCs.

Per the original methods: Amplification of reference gene primers provided the estimated nucleated cell counts. Clones were sequenced by immunoSEQ multiplex PCR, and TCRdb holds only the in-frame ones, with some missing. The DNA gave D and trimming, while V, J and clone size come from that table. The data contain about 120,000 clones, about 75% of them singletons. This clone was seen a handful of times. This CDR3 contains 15 residues. With 7 bases removed from V and 2 bases from J, the gap between germline ends came to 14 bases. CDR1 is SGHTA, CDR2 FQGNSA, per germline. The chain joins TRBV7-2 to TRBJ2-2; TRBD2 is a possible D gene (7 bases). The sequencing input was peripheral blood. The TCR originated in an elderly woman with active or convalescent COVID-19. CDR3 in DNA: TGTGCCAGCACCTTGGGGGGGCTCAACACCGGGGAGCTGTTTTTT. This gives the protein CASTLGGLNTGELFF.